This entry is about one T cell receptor beta chain. The data derive from a study of blood T cell repertoires in COVID-19. The germline gives CDR1 SGHKS, CDR2 YYEKEE (reference sequence). The V and J ends lost 0 bases and 1 base respectively, with 7 bases between them. The CDR3 loop spans 14 amino acids. Followed longitudinally, the Seattle patients had been enrolled during active infection. Study processing details: Reference gene primer amplification gave estimated nucleated cell counts. TCRdb keeps only in-frame clones here, not all; method: immunoSEQ multiplex PCR. V, J and clone size reflect that table, while D and trimming were determined from the DNA. The sample includes around 270,000 clones, approximately 85% of them seen just once.

This TCR was recovered from a human donor with COVID-19, enrolled during active disease. The donor label of this sample is uncertain. The specimen was peripheral blood. J is TRBJ1-1 and V is TRBV5-5; weak D call: TRBD1 (6 bases). CDR3 sequence reads: CASSLVRGNTEAFF. The CDR3 DNA reads as TGTGCCAGCAGCTTGGTCAGGGGGAACACTGAAGCTTTCTTT.